Listed here are 20 T cell receptor beta chains from one sample, sequenced in a study of tumor and adjacent non-tumor tissue in lung cancer listed by TCRdb under 2018. Bulk unsorted tissue served as the source for RNA extraction, and RNA quality was assessed using a NanoDrop ND-1000 and an Agilent 2100. The library relied on multiplex PCR. The run used an Illumina HiSeq 2500. TCRbeta libraries were constructed through three rounds of nested PCR with primers (Table S4) according to protocols modified from ARM-PCR. TCRdb passed the public sequencing reads through fastp at Q25 and MiXCR, retaining productive beta sequences. Rows are unified per CDR3 protein, each entry keeping the most common DNA and genes. The sample table contains around 86,000 distinct CDR3 sequences; only one count was recorded for about two thirds of them. The ten largest account for approximately 9.5% of the sample. The sample consisted of lung tumor tissue. Every receptor here comes from a woman aged 40 to 55 with non-small cell lung cancer.

In regard to this clonotype: One end of the junction fails to match germline, which may point to a read error. CDR3 region: CSSSPKTRLSNEQFF. CDR3 bases: TGTTCCAGCAGTCCTAAGACCCGACTGAGCAATGAGCAATTCTTC. The V and J genes are TRBV11-1 and TRBJ2-1; D gene ambiguous. The CDR3 runs 15 residues. Germline assignment: CDR1 SGHAT and CDR2 FQDESV (reference sequence).

Worth noting for this clonotype: Because the CDR3 is missing its conserved closing phenylalanine or tryptophan, this is likely a read error. V is TRBV11-1 and J is TRBJ1-1; D unresolved. The V gene's germline CDR1 is SGHAT and CDR2 FQDESV (reference sequence). The CDR3 is 11 residues long. The CDR3 DNA is TGCGCCAGCAGCTCTAACACTGAAGCTTTCTGT. Translating it yields CASSSNTEAFC.

This clonotype was observed a single time. An end of the junction does not agree with germline; a read error may underlie this. This sequence joins TRBV20-1 and TRBJ2-7; tentatively, D is TRBD1 or TRBD2 (5 bases each). There are 14 residues in the CDR3. Germline values: CDR1 DFQATT, CDR2 SNEGSKA (reference sequence). The CDR3 is CIAGRDGVSYEQYF. The CDR3, as DNA: TGCATTGCTGGCCGGGACGGTGTCTCCTACGAGCAGTATTTC.

The table lists this clonotype with a count of one. Given the absence of the conserved phenylalanine or tryptophan at the CDR3 end, a read error is likely. The chain couples TRBV5-6 to TRBJ2-7; 8 bases align to TRBD1. Germline-derived CDR1 and CDR2 are SGHDT and YYEEEE. This CDR3 is built from 14 residues. V lost 2 bases, J lost 0 bases, and 1 base stayed unmatched. CDR3 DNA: TGTGCCAGCAGCTTACAGGGGGACTCCTACGAGCAGTACATC. It translates to CASSLQGDSYEQYI.

For this clonotype: One end of the junction is discordant with germline, which a read error may explain. The gene calls are TRBV11-2 and TRBJ2-1; a weak D match, TRBD2 (5 bases). Germline-derived CDR1 and CDR2 are SGHAT and FQNNGV. The CDR3 is made up of 14 amino acids. Here the CDR3 reads CAGSRTGIDNEQFF. Here the CDR3 DNA reads TGTGCCGGCTCCCGAACGGGGATCGACAATGAGCAATTCTTC.

With respect to this clonotype: A much larger clonotype is one base distant, so this may be a read error. The chain has TRBV7-9 and TRBJ2-1; weak D call: TRBD1 (5 bases). Looked up from germline, CDR1 is SEHNR and CDR2 is FQNEAQ (reference sequence). The V and J ends lost 1 base and 4 bases respectively, with 8 bases between them. This CDR3 has 14 residues. The CDR3 DNA follows: TGTGCCAGCAGCTTAGATAGACAGTACAATGAGCAGTTCTTC. Its translation is CASSLDRQYNEQFF.

This chain connects TRBV2 to TRBJ1-5; no clear D. Trimming cost V 4 bases and J 0 bases, with 10 bases left between them. The V gene's germline CDR1 is SNHLY and CDR2 FYNNEI. CDR3 length equals 15 residues. The CDR3 is CASSGRTDSNQPQHF. The DNA for the CDR3 is TGTGCCAGCAGTGGAAGGACGGATAGCAATCAGCCCCAGCATTTT.

Comment on this clonotype: Just one base apart from a much larger clone, this may be a read error. The chain's CDR3 is CASRRGTDYGYTF. CDR3 nucleotides: TGTGCCAGCAGGCGGGGCACCGACTATGGCTACACCTTC. The chain carries TRBV6-1 and TRBJ1-2; perhaps TRBD1 as D (5 bases). The CDR3 spans 13 residues. Germline V gene lookup returns CDR1 MNHNS and CDR2 SASEGT. Trimming pared 6 bases from V and 3 bases from J, leaving 11 bases between.

This clonotype was found a few times. This may arise from a read error, as a much more abundant clone is one base away. J is TRBJ2-6 and V is TRBV4-1; D may be TRBD1 (6 bases). This CDR3 spans 17 amino acids. Germline V CDR1 and CDR2: MGHRA, YSYEKL. CDR3 coding DNA: TGCGTCAGCAGCCTCGGACAGATAATAACTGGGGCCAACGTCCTGACTTTC. It specifies CVSSLGQIITGANVLTF.

Regarding this clonotype: Sequence at one end of the junction differs from germline and may be a read error. The V gene is TRBV6-1, the J gene TRBJ2-1; the D is unclear. Germline V lookup: CDR1 MNHNS, CDR2 SASEGT. This CDR3 has 11 residues. CDR3 region: CANSGTFEQFF. CDR3 nucleotide sequence: TGTGCCAACAGTGGTACCTTCGAGCAGTTCTTC.

The rearrangement uses TRBV29-1 and TRBJ1-1; no clear D gene. This CDR3 region has 12 residues. Germline CDR1 is SQVTM and CDR2 is ANQGSEA. Trimming pared 4 bases from V and 1 base from J, leaving 7 bases between. The CDR3 DNA follows: TGCAGCGTTGGGATTGGGAACACTGAAGCTTTCTTT. This codes for CSVGIGNTEAFF.

Concerning this clonotype itself: The CDR3 ends on some other residue instead of the conserved phenylalanine or tryptophan, so this is likely a read error. The DNA is left out, because the CDR3 cannot be placed on it with certainty; the CDR3 is given as TCRdb lists it. The V gene is TRBV11-3, the J gene TRBJ1-1. With termini counted, the CDR3 has 16 amino acids. Germline-derived CDR1 and CDR2 are SGHNT and YENEEA. The CDR3 reads CASSARTESMNTEAYY.

About this clonotype itself: A much larger clone is a single base away; this may be a read error. This chain joins TRBV5-1 and TRBJ2-1, with D perhaps being TRBD1 or TRBD2 (5 bases each). The CDR3 is made up of 15 amino acids. Germline CDR1 reads SGHRS; CDR2 reads YFSETQ. This CDR3 reads CAGSLVGGTYNEQFF. Written as DNA, the CDR3 is TGCGCCGGCAGCTTGGTTGGGGGAACATACAATGAGCAGTTCTTC.

This clonotype was observed a handful of times. A much larger clonotype is one base distant, so this may be a read error. This sequence joins TRBV20-1 and TRBJ2-5, with TRBD1 matching 7 bases. The J call may be mistaken, given a closer DNA end match to TRBJ2-1. Germline V gene lookup returns CDR1 DFQATT and CDR2 SNEGSKA (reference sequence). The CDR3 runs 15 residues. The DNA of the CDR3 is TGCAGTGCTAGAGATTACGGGACAGCCAAAGAGACCCAGTTCTTC. Amino acids: CSARDYGTAKETQFF.

This chain joins TRBV5-6 and TRBJ2-3; D possibly corresponds to TRBD1 (5 bases). The CDR3 has 13 residues. Trimming removed 4 bases at V and 12 bases at J, with 18 bases between. The germline gives CDR1 SGHDT, CDR2 YYEEEE. CDR3 nucleotide sequence: TGTGCCAGCAGCCTCACATTCACAGGTACCCAGTATTTT. Encoded protein: CASSLTFTGTQYF.

Worth noting for this clonotype: A read error may account for a junction end that differs from germline. This chain joins TRBV7-9 and TRBJ2-5; D is unclear. Germline lookup yields CDR1 SEHNR and CDR2 FQNEAQ (reference sequence). The CDR3 consists of 12 residues. This chain's CDR3 is CASSRREETRYF. The CDR3 nucleotides are TGTGCCAGCAGCCGAAGAGAGGAGACCCGGTACTTC. Looking up the rest from reference TRBV7-9 and TRBJ2-5 gives the full variable domain: DTGVSQNPRHKITKRGQNVTFRCDPISEHNRLYWYRQTLGQGPEFLTYFQNEAQLEKSRLLSDRFSAERPKGSFSTLEIQRTEQGDSAMYLCASSRREETRYFGPGTRLLVL.

This clonotype was found a few times. With a much larger clone just one base away, this may be a read error. J is TRBJ2-1 and V is TRBV6-5, with D perhaps being TRBD1 or TRBD2 (6 bases each). Germline lookup yields CDR1 MNHEY and CDR2 SVGAGI. This CDR3 comprises 17 residues. The CDR3 reads CTSSYSLPGGMYNEQFF. The CDR3 DNA sequence: TGTACCAGCAGTTACTCGCTCCCCGGGGGCATGTACAATGAGCAGTTCTTC.

This clonotype appeared once. At one end, the junction sequence differs from germline, possibly due to a read error. The chain employs TRBV7-9 and TRBJ2-3, with a weak D call TRBD1 (5 bases). The CDR3 extends over 14 amino acids. Germline V CDR1 and CDR2: SEHNR, FQNEAQ (reference sequence). CDR3 loop: CASSLDRSTDMQYF. In nucleotides, the CDR3 is TGTGCCAGCAGCCTCGACAGAAGCACAGATATGCAGTATTTT.

With respect to this clonotype: This sequence may be a read error, since a much larger clone differs from it by one base. The J gene is TRBJ2-4, the V gene TRBV5-4; 8 positions match TRBD1. Germline lookup yields CDR1 SGHNT and CDR2 YYREEE (reference sequence). The CDR3 extends over 16 amino acids. CDR3 DNA sequence: TGTACCAGCAGCTTGGGGACAGGTCTAGGCAAAAACATTCAGTACTTC. Translated, it gives CTSSLGTGLGKNIQYF. The whole variable domain, filled in from reference TRBV5-4 and TRBJ2-4, reads ETGVTQSPTHLIKTRGQQVTLRCSSQSGHNTVSWYQQALGQGPQFIFQYYREEENGRGNFPPRFSGLQFPNYSSELNVNALELDDSALYLCTSSLGTGLGKNIQYFGAGTRLSVL.

This clonotype has a count of ten or more. The chain links TRBV28 to TRBJ1-2, with 8 nucleotides matching TRBD1. J was trimmed by 5 bases and V by 9 bases; bases with no gene match: 11. The germline CDR1 and CDR2 sequences are MDHEN and SYDVKM. The CDR3 runs to 14 residues. CDR3 residues: CASTHQGADYGYTF. CDR3 bases: TGTGCCAGTACACACCAGGGGGCGGATTATGGCTACACCTTC.